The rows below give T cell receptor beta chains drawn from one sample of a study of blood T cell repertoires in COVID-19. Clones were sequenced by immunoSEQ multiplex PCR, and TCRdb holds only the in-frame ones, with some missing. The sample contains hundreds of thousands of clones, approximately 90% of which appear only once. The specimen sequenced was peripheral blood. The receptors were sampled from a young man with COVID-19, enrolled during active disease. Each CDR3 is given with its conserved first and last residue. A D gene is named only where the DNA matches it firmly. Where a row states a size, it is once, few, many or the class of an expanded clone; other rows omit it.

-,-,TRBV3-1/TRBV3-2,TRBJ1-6,TGTGCCAGCAGTCGCGGGCAGTCACCCCTCCACTTT,CASSRGQSPLHF
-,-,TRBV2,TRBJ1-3,TGTGCCAGCAGTGCACAGGGTAGCTCTGGAAACACCATATATTTT,CASSAQGSSGNTIYF
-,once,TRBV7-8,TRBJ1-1,TGTGCCAGCAGCTATTCTTGGGGGGATGAGGCTTTCTTT,CASSYSWGDEAFF
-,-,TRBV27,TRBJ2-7,TGTGCCAGCAGTCCCAGCTCCTACGAGCAGTACTTC,CASSPSSYEQYF
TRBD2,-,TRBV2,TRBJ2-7,TGTGCCAGCAAGGGACTAGCGGGAGACTACGAGCAGTACTTC,CASKGLAGDYEQYF
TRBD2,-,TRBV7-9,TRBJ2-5,TGTGCCAGCAGCTTAGCGGGGCTAGCGGGGGATAGAGAGACCCAGTACTTC,CASSLAGLAGDRETQYF
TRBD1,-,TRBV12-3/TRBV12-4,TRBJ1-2,TGTGCCAGCAGTCACGGACAGGGGGATGGCTACACCTTC,CASSHGQGDGYTF
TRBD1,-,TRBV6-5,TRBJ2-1,TGTGCCAGCAGTTATTTAGGGACAGGGGGCTACAATGAGCAGTTCTTC,CASSYLGTGGYNEQFF
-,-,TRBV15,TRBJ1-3,TGTGCCACCAGCAGAGATTTTGTGGGGGGAGCCTCTGGAAACACCATATATTTT,CATSRDFVGGASGNTIYF
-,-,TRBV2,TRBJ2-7,TGTGCCAGCAGCACAGGAGTGGAATACGAGCAGTACTTC,CASSTGVEYEQYF
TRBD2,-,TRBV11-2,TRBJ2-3,TGTGCCAGCAGCTGGGGGCCCGGGAGGGAAGATACGCAGTATTTT,CASSWGPGREDTQYF
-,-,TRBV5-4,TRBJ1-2,TGTGCCAGCAGCTTGGGTTTAACAGACCCCTATGGCTACACCTTC,CASSLGLTDPYGYTF
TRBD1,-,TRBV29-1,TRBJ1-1,TGCAGCGTTGGCCCTGGGCAGGGGGTCACTGAAGCTTTCTTT,CSVGPGQGVTEAFF
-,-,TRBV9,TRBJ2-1,TGTGCCAGCAGCGTCAGGGTTGCCAACAATGAGCAGTTCTTC,CASSVRVANNEQFF
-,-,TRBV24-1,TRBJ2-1,TGTGCCACCAGTTCCAGGCTAATGGATGAGCAGTTCTTC,CATSSRLMDEQFF
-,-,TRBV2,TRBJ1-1,TGTGCCAGCAGTGTAGGGGGAGGGACTGAAGCTTTCTTT,CASSVGGGTEAFF
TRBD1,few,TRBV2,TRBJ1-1,TGTGCCAGCAGTCCCGGGACAGGGCCTTTCTTT,CASSPGTGPFF
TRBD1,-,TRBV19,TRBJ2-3,TGTGCCAGTAGTATGACCACAGGGGGCTTCACAGATACGCAGTATTTT,CASSMTTGGFTDTQYF
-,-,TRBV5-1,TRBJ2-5,TGCGCCAGCAGCTGGATATCAGGGGACCAAGAGACCCAGTACTTC,CASSWISGDQETQYF
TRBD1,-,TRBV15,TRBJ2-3,TGTGCCACCAGCAGACAGGGGGTGACGGATACGCAGTATTTT,CATSRQGVTDTQYF
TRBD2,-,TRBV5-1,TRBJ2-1,TGCGCCAGCAGAGGCGGGAGGGCCGTTGATGAGCAGTTCTTC,CASRGGRAVDEQFF
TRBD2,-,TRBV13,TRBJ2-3,TGTGCCAGCAGCGAAGGACTAGCGGGGGGCACAGATACGCAGTATTTT,CASSEGLAGGTDTQYF
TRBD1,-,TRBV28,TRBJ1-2,TGTGCCAGCAGTACCCAGGACAGGGGACAATACTATGGCTACACCTTC,CASSTQDRGQYYGYTF
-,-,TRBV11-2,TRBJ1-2,TGTGCCAGCAGCTTATCTTCAGGATCCTATGGCTACACCTTC,CASSLSSGSYGYTF
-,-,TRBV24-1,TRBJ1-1,TGTGCCACCGGAGCTAGGCTGGGGACAATGAACACTGAAGCTTTCTTT,CATGARLGTMNTEAFF
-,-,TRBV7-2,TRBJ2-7,TGTGCCAGCAGCAAAGACTGGATTCGCTCCTACGAGCAGTACTTC,CASSKDWIRSYEQYF
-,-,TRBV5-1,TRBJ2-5,TGCGCCAGCAGCCGAGGTAAAGAGACCCAGTACTTC,CASSRGKETQYF
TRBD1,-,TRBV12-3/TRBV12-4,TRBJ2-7,TGTGCCAGCAGTTCGGGACAGGGCTACGAGCAGTACTTC,CASSSGQGYEQYF
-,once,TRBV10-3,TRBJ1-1,TGTGCCATCAGTGAGTCGGGCGGGGGGGCTGAAGCTTTCTTT,CAISESGGGAEAFF
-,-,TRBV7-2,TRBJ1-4,TGTGCCAGCAGCTTAAAGACAGCAGAAAAACTGTTTTTT,CASSLKTAEKLFF
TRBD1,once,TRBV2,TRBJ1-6,TGTGCCAGCAGTGAAGGACAGGGACGAGCGCCCCTCCACTTT,CASSEGQGRAPLHF
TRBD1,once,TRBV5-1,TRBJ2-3,TGCGCCAGCAAAGGTAGGACAGGGCGCAACCCTAGCACAGATACGCAGTATTTT,CASKGRTGRNPSTDTQYF